This T cell receptor beta chain was sequenced for a study of shared clonotypes between healthy human individuals. The naive CD8 fraction comprised CD45RO-negative cells positively selected for CCR7 and excluded terminally differentiated effector memory CD45RA+ cells. The data were produced by immunoSEQ multiplex PCR, yet TCRdb's version contains in-frame clones alone and is incomplete. Here the sample spans some 2,000,000 clones, about 95% being singletons. The CDR3 covers 13 residues. V was pared by 4 bases and J by 1 base, with 9 bases between. CDR1 SGHRS and CDR2 YFSETQ come from the germline V gene.

The J gene is TRBJ2-7, the V gene TRBV5-1, with unresolved D. The sequencing sample was made of naive CD8+ T cells sorted from blood. The receptor was derived from a man between 18 and 29 years old in good health. The DNA of the CDR3 is TGCGCCAGCAGCCAGTTGATTTCCTACGAGCAGTACTTC. Amino acids: CASSQLISYEQYF.